This TCR beta chain was sequenced for a study of identical twins. This clonotype was counted only a few times. Its specificity is not known. Every sampled donor was Caucasian and healthy. The CDR3 runs 13 residues. Germline values: CDR1 SGHAT, CDR2 FQNNGV. V shed 6 bases and J shed 8 bases, with 13 bases lying between them. Overall study findings and caveats: It was possible that invariant MAIT and iNKT cells partly confounded the zero-insertion analyses.

A template switching step contributed a universal primer site, while unique molecular identifiers were present in the cDNA. TCRdb redid the calling of the 5' RACE reads with MiXCR, one entry per CDR3 protein. The sample has hundreds of thousands of distinct CDR3 sequences; about 7.5% are singletons. A further study also used this sample, focusing on yellow fever vaccine responses in identical twins.

The specimen was CD8+ T cells sorted from blood. The chain has TRBV11-2 and TRBJ1-4; the D gene is possibly TRBD1 (6 bases). The receptor was derived from a woman younger than 30 in good health. The DNA of the CDR3 is TGTGCCAGCAGTCCAGCGGGGGGCGAAAAACTGTTTTTT. Its translation: CASSPAGGEKLFF.